Reported below is one T cell receptor (beta chain). Its antigen is unidentified. Only in-frame clones appear in the TCRdb table, and some are missing; sequencing was by immunoSEQ multiplex PCR. The sample has roughly 150,000 clones; approximately 88% are singletons. The sample belongs to a study of T cell responses to AZD1222 COVID-19 vaccine. Overall study findings and caveats: Spike was spanned by vaccine-associated CD4 TCRs, with dominance at 160-218 and 743-854. Once two AZD1222 doses were given, Spike-specific TCR breadth and depth went up.

V was shortened by 0 bases and J by 2 bases, with 10 bases between the two germline ends. Germline V CDR1 and CDR2: LGHNA, YSLEER. The CDR3 is 15 residues long. This TCR was sampled from an adult in good health. The sequences come from peripheral blood, collected on day 0 of MenACWY control vaccination. V gene TRBV4-3 combines with J gene TRBJ1-2; TRBD1 might be the D (6 bases). CDR3 region: CASSQDSQGNYGYTF. In DNA form, the CDR3 reads TGCGCCAGCAGCCAAGATTCACAGGGAAACTATGGCTACACCTTC.